This T cell receptor beta chain is from a study of shared clonotypes between healthy human individuals. This CDR3 region has 15 residues. Germline V gives CDR1 GTSNPN, CDR2 SVGIG (reference sequence). Trimming pared 8 bases from V and 0 bases from J, leaving 14 bases between. The assay was immunoSEQ multiplex PCR, and TCRdb's table has in-frame clones only and misses some. The table includes more than 900,000 clones, around 82% detected once. Source material: memory CD4+ T cells from PBMCs. Subset defined: CD45RA-negative fraction. The chain recombines TRBV30 with TRBJ1-6, with TRBD1 as a possible D gene (6 bases). This clonotype originated in a man aged 18 to 30 in good health. Some clones in this sample may be carry-over from other donors' samples. CDR3 in DNA: TGTGCCGGGGGGCGAGTGAGCTCCTATAATTCACCCCTCCACTTT. This sequence encodes CAGGRVSSYNSPLHF.